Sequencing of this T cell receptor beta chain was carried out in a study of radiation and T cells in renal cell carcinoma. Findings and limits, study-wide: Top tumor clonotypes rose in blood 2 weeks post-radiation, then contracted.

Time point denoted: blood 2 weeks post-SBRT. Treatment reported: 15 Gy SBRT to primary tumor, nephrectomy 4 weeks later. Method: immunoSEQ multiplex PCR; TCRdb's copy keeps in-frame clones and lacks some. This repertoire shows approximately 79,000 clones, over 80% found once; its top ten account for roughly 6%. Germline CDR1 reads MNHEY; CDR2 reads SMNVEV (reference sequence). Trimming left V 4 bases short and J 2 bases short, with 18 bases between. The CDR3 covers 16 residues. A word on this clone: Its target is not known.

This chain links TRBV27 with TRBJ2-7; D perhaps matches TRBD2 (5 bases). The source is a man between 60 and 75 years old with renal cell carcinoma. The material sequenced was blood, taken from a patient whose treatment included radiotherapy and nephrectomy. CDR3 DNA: TGTGCCAGCAGTTGGAGTTCCGGGGATGGGACCTACGAGCAGTACTTC. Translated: CASSWSSGDGTYEQYF.